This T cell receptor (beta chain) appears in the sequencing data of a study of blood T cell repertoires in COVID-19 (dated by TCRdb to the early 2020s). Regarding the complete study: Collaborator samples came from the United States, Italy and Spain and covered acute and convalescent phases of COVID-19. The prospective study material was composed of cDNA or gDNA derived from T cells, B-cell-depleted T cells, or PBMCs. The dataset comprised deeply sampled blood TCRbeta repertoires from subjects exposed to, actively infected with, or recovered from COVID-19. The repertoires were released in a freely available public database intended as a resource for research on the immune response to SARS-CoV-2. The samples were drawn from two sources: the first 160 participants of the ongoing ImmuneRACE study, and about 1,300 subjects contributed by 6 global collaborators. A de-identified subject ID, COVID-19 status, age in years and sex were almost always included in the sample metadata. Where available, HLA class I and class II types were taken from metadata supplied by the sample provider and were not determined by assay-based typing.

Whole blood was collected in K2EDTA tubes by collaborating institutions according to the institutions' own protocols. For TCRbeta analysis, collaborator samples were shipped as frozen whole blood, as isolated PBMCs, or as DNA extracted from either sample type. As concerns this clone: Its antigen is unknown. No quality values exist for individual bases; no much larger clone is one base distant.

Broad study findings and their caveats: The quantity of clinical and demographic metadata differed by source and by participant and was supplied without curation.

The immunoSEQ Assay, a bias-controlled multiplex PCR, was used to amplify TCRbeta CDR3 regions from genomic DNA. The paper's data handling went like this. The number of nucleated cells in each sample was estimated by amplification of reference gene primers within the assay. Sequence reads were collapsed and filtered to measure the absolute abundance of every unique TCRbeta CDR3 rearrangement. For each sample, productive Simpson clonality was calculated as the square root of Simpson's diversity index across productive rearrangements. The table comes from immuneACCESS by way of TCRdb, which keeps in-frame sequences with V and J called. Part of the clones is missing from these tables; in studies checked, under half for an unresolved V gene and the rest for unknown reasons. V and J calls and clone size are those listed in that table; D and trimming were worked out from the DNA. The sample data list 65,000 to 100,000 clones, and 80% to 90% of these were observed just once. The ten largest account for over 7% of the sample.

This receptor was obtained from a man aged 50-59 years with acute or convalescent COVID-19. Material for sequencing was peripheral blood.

The DNA sequence is TGTGCCAGCTCACCGTCACCGGGACAGGGGAATGAAAAACTGTTTTTT. Its product reads: CASSPSPGQGNEKLFF. The sequence links TRBV18 to TRBJ1-4; 10 junctional bases match TRBD1. Looking up the germline V gene yields CDR1 KGHSH and CDR2 LQKENI. V loses 3 bases at its end and J loses 5 bases; junction bases beyond the gene matches: 6. Measured from the cysteine to the phenylalanine, the CDR3 is 16 residues long. Just CDR3 DNA is preserved here, 48 bases in frame from base 1.